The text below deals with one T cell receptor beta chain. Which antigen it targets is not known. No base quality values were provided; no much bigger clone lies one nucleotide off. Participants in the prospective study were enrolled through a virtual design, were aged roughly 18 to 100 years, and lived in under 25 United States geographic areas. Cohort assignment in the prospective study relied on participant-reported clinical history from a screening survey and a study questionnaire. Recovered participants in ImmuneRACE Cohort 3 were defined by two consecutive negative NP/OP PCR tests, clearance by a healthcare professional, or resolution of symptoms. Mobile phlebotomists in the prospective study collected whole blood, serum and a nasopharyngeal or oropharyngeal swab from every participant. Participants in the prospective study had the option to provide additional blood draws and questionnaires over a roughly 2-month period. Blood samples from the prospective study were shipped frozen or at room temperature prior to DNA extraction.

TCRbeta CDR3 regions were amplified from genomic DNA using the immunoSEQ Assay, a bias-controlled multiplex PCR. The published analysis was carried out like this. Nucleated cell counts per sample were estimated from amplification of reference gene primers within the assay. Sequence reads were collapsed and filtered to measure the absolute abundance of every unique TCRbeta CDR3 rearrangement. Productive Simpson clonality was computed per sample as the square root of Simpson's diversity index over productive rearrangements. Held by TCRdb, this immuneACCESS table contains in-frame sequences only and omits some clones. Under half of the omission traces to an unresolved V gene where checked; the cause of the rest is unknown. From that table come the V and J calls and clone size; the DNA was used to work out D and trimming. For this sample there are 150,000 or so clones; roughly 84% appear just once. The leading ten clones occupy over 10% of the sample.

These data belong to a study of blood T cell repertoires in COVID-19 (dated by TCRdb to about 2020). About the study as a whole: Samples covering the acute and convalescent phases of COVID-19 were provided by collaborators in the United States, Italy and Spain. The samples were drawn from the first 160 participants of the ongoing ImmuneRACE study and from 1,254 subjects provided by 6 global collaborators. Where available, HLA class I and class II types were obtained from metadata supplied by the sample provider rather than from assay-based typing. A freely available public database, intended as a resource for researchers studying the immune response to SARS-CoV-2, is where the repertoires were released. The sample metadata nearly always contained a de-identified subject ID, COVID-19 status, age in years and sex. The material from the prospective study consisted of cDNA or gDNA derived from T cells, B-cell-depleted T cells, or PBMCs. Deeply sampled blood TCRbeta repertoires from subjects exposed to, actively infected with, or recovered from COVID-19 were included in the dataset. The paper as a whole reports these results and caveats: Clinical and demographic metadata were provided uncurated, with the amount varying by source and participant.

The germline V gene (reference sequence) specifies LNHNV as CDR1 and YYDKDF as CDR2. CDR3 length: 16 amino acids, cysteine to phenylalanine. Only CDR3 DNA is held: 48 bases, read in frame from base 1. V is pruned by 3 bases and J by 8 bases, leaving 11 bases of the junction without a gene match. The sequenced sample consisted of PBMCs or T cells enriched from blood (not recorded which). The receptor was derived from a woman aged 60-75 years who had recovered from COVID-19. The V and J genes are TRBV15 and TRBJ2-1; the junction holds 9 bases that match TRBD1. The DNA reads TGTGCCACCAGCAGTTTGGACAGGGGAGTAGTCGATGAGCAGTTCTTC. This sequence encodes CATSSLDRGVVDEQFF. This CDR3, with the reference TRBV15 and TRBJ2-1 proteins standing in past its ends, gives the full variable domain DAMVIQNPRYQVTQFGKPVTLSCSQTLNHNVMYWYQQKSSQAPKLLFHYYDKDFNNEADTPDNFQSRRPNTSFCFLDIRSPGLGDTAMYLCATSSLDRGVVDEQFFGPGTRLTVL.